The 8 T cell receptor beta chains reported below all come from one sample, sequenced in a study of tumor-infiltrating lymphocytes in primary liver carcinoma. The investigators made TCR beta cDNA from roughly 0.55 ug total RNA, using a constant-region primer. Sequencing libraries for TCR beta derived from three nested multiplex PCR rounds that used slightly modified ARM-PCR. The study ran its first two PCR rounds for approximately 10 cycles each, using TRBV1-TRBV30 forward primers and a C-beta reverse primer. TCRdb called the multiplex PCR reads again in MiXCR, with one record for every CDR3 protein. The sample contains some 87,000 distinct CDR3 sequences, about 70% of which appear only once. It was from roughly 20-30 mg of unsorted bulk tissue that RNA and DNA were co-extracted. The sample was tumor-adjacent normal liver tissue. Source of these receptors: a man aged 40-49 years with primary liver carcinoma and hepatitis B virus infection.

This clonotype was detected a few times. The V call is TRBV25-1, the J call TRBJ1-1, with D hard to call. The V gene's germline CDR1 is MGHDK and CDR2 SYGVNS. Between the trimmed V and J ends, which lost 5 bases and 5 bases, there was a span of 18 bases. The CDR3 runs 15 residues. CDR3 coding DNA: TGTGCCAGCAGTCAACCGGGGATAGGGAAGACTGAAGCTTTCTTT. Residues: CASSQPGIGKTEAFF.

The chain has TRBV29-1 and TRBJ2-7; D ambiguous. CDR3 length equals 12 residues. Germline assignment: CDR1 SQVTM and CDR2 ANQGSEA. The V end was cut by 6 bases, the J end by 0 bases, with 9 bases between. In DNA, the CDR3 is TGCAGCGTCGGCTTTTTCTCCTACGAGCAGTACTTC. Translated: CSVGFFSYEQYF.

Points on this clonotype: The conserved phenylalanine or tryptophan is not found at the CDR3 terminus, so this likely reflects a read error. The rearrangement uses TRBV11-2 and TRBJ2-7, with D perhaps TRBD1 or TRBD2 (5 bases each). In germline, CDR1 is SGHAT, CDR2 FQNNGV. V lost 5 bases, J lost 2 bases, and 7 bases lay in between. This CDR3 contains 12 residues. The chain's CDR3 is CASSPGPYEQYL. CDR3 DNA: TGTGCCAGCAGCCCGGGACCCTACGAGCAGTACTTA.

The rearrangement uses TRBV12-3 or TRBV12-4 and TRBJ1-4; D unresolved. Trimming pared 4 bases from V and 12 bases from J, leaving 15 bases between. This CDR3 is built from 13 residues. CDR3 sequence: CASSSESTEELFF. The CDR3 region has the DNA TGTGCCAGCAGTTCGGAAAGCACCGAAGAACTGTTTTTT.

As for this clonotype: Germline and junction disagree at one end, which may indicate a read error. The genes are TRBV4-1 and TRBJ2-6; TRBD2 might be the D (5 bases). The CDR3 sequence is 17 residues long. CDR1 and CDR2 (germline): MGHRA, YSYEKL. The CDR3 bases are TGTGCCAGCAGCCAGCTACAAGAGACTACTGGGACCAACGTCCTGACTTTC. Encoded protein: CASSQLQETTGTNVLTF.

Details on this clonotype: Since the CDR3 does not end with the conserved phenylalanine or tryptophan, this likely comes from a read error. The DNA is left out, because the CDR3 cannot be placed on it with certainty; the CDR3 is given as TCRdb lists it. The CDR3 sequence: CTSRPGPSSYEQYL. V usage is TRBV4-1 and J usage is TRBJ2-7; TRBD1 was called by the table and not checked on the DNA. Inclusive of both ends, the CDR3 amounts to 14 amino acids. CDR1 MGHRA and CDR2 YSYEKL come from the germline V gene.

As regards this clonotype: The junction does not match germline at one end; this may be a read error. The chain combines TRBV5-5 with TRBJ1-1; a weak D match, TRBD1 (5 bases). CDR1 is SGHKS and CDR2 is YYEKEE in the germline V gene (reference sequence). The length of the CDR3 is 13 residues. The CDR3: CASSFEGNTEAPF. The CDR3 DNA is TGTGCCAGCAGCTTCGAGGGGAATACTGAAGCTCCCTTT.

Worth noting for this clonotype: The junction departs from germline at one end; a sequencing error may be responsible. The V and J genes are TRBV12-3 or TRBV12-4 and TRBJ1-2; D is possibly TRBD1 (6 bases). The CDR3 contains 16 residues. The CDR3 sequence: CASGLIPGAQTYGYTF. In nucleotides, the CDR3 is TGTGCCAGCGGTTTAATACCGGGGGCTCAAACCTATGGCTACACCTTC.